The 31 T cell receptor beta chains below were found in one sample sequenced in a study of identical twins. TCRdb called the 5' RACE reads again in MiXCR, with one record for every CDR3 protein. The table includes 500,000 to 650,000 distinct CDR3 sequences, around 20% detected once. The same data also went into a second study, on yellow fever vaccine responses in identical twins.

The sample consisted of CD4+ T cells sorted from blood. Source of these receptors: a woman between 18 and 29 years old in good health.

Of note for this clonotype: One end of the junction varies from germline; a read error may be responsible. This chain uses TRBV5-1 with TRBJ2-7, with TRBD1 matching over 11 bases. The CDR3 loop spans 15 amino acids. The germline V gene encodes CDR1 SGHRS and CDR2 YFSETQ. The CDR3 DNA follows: TGCGCCAGCAGGTTGGGACAGGGGGTGCCCTACGAGCAGTACTTC. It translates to CASRLGQGVPYEQYF.

The CDR3, as DNA: TGTGCCAGCAGCCCGGGCGGGATCAACTACGAGCAGTACGTC. It is translated as CASSPGGINYEQYV. The genes are TRBV11-1 and TRBJ2-7; D might be TRBD2 (6 bases). Germline V gene lookup returns CDR1 SGHAT and CDR2 FQDESV (reference sequence). The V and J ends lost 5 bases and 3 bases respectively, with 14 bases between them. This CDR3 is built from 14 residues.

The CDR3 nucleotides read TGCAGCGTTGGTTCGGGGGGCAATCAGCCCCAGCATTTT. Translation: CSVGSGGNQPQHF. This chain connects TRBV29-1 to TRBJ1-5; a weak D match, TRBD1 (5 bases). In germline, CDR1 is SQVTM, CDR2 ANQGSEA. The CDR3 sequence is 13 residues long. V shed 4 bases and J shed 2 bases, with 9 bases lying between them.

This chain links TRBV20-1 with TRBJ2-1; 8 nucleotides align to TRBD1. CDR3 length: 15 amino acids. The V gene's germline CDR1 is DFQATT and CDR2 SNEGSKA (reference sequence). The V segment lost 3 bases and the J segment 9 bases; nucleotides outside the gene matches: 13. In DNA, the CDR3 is TGCAGTGCTAGTCCCCGCAACAGGGGGAGGAGTGAGCAGTTCTTC. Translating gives CSASPRNRGRSEQFF.

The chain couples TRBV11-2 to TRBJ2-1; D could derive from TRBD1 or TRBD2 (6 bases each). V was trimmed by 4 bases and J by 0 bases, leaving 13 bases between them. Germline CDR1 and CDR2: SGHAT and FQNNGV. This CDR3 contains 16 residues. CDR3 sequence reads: CASSSGGTTSYNEQFF. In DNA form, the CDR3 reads TGTGCCAGCAGCTCAGGAGGGACAACCTCCTACAATGAGCAGTTCTTC.

CDR3 sequence (DNA): TGCAGCGTTGTATCTGTTGGTAGCGGGACGACCTACGAGCAGTACTTC. It yields the protein CSVVSVGSGTTYEQYF. The genes are TRBV29-1 and TRBJ2-7; 8 positions match TRBD2. The CDR3 has 16 amino acids. The V gene's germline CDR1 is SQVTM and CDR2 ANQGSEA. V gave up 4 bases and J gave up 2 bases; unmatched junction bases: 13.

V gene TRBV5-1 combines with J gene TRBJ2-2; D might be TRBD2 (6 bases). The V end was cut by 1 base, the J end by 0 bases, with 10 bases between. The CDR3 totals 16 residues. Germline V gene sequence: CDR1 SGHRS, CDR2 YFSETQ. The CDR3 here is CASSLMGGANTGELFF. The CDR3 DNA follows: TGCGCCAGCAGCTTGATGGGCGGGGCGAACACCGGGGAGCTGTTTTTT.

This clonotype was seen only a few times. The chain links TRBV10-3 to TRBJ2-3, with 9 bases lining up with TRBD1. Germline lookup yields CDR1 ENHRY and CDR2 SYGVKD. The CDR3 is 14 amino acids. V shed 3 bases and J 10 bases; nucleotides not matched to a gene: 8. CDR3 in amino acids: CAISDQGQGTAQYF. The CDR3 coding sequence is TGTGCCATCAGTGACCAAGGACAGGGGACCGCGCAGTATTTT.

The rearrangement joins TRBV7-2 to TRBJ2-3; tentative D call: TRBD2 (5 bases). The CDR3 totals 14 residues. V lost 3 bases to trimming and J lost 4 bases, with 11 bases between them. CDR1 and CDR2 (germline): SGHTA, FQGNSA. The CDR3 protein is CASSFDYAADTQYF. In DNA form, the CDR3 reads TGTGCCAGCAGCTTCGACTACGCGGCAGATACGCAGTATTTT. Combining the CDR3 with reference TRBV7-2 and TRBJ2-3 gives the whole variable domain GAGVSQSPSNKVTEKGKDVELRCDPISGHTALYWYRQSLGQGLEFLIYFQGNSAPDKSGLPSDRFSAERTGGSVSTLTIQRTQQEDSAVYLCASSFDYAADTQYFGPGTRLTVL.

DNA for the CDR3: TGTGCCATCGTGAGGCAGTTAAACACTGAAGCTTTCTTT. Translating it yields CAIVRQLNTEAFF. The V and J genes are TRBV10-3 and TRBJ1-1; no firm D call. The germline V and J ends were trimmed by 8 bases and 2 bases, with 12 bases remaining between them. The CDR3 spans 13 residues. Germline CDR1 and CDR2: ENHRY and SYGVKD.

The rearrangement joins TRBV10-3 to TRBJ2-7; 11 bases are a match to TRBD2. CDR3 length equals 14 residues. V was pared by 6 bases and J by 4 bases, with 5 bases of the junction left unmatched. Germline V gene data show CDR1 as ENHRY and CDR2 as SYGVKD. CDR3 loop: CAIRGGLAGYEQYF. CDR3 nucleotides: TGTGCCATCAGGGGAGGACTAGCGGGTTACGAGCAGTACTTC.

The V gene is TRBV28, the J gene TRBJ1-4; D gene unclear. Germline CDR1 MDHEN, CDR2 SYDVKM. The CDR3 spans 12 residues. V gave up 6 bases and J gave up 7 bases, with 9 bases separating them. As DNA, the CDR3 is TGTGCCAGCAGGCCATACAGTGAAAAACTGTTTTTT. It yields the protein CASRPYSEKLFF.

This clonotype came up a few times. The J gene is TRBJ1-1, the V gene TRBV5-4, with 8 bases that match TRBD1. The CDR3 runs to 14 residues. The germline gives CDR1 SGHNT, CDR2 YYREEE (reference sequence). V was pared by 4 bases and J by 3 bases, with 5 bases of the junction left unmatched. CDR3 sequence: CASSSTGGHTEAFF. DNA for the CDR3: TGTGCCAGCAGCAGTACAGGGGGTCACACTGAAGCTTTCTTT.

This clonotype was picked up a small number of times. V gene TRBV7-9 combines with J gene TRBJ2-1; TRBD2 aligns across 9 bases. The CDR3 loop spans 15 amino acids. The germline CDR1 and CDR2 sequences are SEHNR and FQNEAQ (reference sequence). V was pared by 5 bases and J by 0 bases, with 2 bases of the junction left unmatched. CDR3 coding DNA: TGTGCCAGCAGCCCTAGCGGGGCCTCCTACAATGAGCAGTTCTTC. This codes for CASSPSGASYNEQFF. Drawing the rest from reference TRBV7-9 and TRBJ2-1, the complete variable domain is DTGVSQNPRHKITKRGQNVTFRCDPISEHNRLYWYRQTLGQGPEFLTYFQNEAQLEKSRLLSDRFSAERPKGSFSTLEIQRTEQGDSAMYLCASSPSGASYNEQFFGPGTRLTVL.

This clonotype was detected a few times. The CDR3 DNA reads as TGTGCCAGCAGACCGCGGACAGGGGGCAGTCATGGCTACACCTTC. As protein: CASRPRTGGSHGYTF. The chain couples TRBV27 to TRBJ1-2, with 11 bases lining up with TRBD1. The V gene end was trimmed by 6 bases and the J gene end by 6 bases; junction bases not matched to a gene: 9. Germline CDR1 reads MNHEY; CDR2 reads SMNVEV (reference sequence). This CDR3 spans 15 amino acids.

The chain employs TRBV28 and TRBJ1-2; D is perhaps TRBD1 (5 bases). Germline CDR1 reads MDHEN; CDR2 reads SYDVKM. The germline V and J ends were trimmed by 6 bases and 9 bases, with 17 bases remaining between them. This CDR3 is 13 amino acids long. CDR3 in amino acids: CASRRTGTTSYTF. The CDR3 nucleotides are TGTGCCAGCAGGCGAACCGGGACTACCAGCTACACCTTC.

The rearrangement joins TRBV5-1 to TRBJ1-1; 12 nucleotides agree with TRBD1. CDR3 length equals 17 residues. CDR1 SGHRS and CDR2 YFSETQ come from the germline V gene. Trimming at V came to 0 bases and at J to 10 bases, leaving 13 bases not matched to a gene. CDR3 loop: CASSLGTGQGARIRAFF. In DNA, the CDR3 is TGCGCCAGCAGCTTGGGAACGGGACAGGGGGCGCGGATTCGAGCTTTCTTT.

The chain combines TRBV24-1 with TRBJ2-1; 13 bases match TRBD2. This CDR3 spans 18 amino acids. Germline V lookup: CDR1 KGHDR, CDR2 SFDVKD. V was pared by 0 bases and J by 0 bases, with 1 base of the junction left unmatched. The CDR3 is CATSDLTSGRASYNEQFF. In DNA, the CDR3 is TGTGCCACCAGTGATTTGACTAGCGGGAGGGCCTCCTACAATGAGCAGTTCTTC.

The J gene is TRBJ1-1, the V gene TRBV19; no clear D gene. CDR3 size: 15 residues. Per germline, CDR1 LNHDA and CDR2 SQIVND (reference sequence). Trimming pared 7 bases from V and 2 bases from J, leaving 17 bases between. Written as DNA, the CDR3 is TGTGCCAGTAATAATCCCGGACGGGTTAACACTGAAGCTTTCTTT. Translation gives CASNNPGRVNTEAFF.

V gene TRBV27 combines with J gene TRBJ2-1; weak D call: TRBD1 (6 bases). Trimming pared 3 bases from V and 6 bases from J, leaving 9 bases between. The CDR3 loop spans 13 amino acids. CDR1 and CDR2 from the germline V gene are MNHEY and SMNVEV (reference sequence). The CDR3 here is CASSFVGGNEQFF. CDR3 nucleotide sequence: TGTGCCAGCAGTTTTGTAGGGGGCAATGAGCAGTTCTTC.

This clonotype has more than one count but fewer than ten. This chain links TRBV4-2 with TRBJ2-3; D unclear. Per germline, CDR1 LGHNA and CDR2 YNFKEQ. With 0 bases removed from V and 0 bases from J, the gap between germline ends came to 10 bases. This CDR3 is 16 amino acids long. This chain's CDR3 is CASSQDHTTSTDTQYF. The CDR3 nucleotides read TGTGCCAGCAGCCAAGATCACACCACTAGCACAGATACGCAGTATTTT.

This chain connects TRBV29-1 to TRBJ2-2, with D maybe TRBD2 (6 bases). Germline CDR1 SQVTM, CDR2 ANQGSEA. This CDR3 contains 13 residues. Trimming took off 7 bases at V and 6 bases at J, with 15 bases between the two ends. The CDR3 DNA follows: TGCAGCGCTACGCGGGAATGGGCCGGGGAGCTGTTTTTT. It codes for CSATREWAGELFF.

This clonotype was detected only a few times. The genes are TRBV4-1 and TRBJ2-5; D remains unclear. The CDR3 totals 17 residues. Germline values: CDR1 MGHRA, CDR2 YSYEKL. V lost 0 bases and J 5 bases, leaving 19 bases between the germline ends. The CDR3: CASSQDRMGSHRETQYF. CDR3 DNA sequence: TGCGCCAGCAGCCAAGATCGGATGGGCAGTCATAGGGAGACCCAGTACTTC.

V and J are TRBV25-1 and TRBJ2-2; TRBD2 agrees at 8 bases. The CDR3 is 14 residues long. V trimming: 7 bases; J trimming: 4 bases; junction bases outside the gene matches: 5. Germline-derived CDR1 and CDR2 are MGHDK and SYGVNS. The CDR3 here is CASMSAGGTGELFF. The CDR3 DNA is TGTGCCAGCATGTCCGCGGGGGGCACCGGGGAGCTGTTTTTT.

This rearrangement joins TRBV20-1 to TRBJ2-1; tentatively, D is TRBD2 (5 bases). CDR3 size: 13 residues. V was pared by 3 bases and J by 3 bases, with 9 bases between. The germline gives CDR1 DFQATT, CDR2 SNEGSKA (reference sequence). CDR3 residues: CSAREANYNEQFF. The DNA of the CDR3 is TGCAGTGCTAGGGAGGCCAACTACAATGAGCAGTTCTTC.

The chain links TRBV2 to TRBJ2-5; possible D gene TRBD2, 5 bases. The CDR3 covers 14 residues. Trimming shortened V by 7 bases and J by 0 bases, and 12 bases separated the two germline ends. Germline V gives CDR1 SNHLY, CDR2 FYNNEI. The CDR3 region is CASKGRGHQETQYF. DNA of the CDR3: TGTGCCAGCAAGGGTAGAGGGCACCAAGAGACCCAGTACTTC. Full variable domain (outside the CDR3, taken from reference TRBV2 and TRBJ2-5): EPEVTQTPSHQVTQMGQEVILRCVPISNHLYFYWYRQILGQKVEFLVSFYNNEISEKSEIFDDQFSVERPDGSNFTLKIRSTKLEDSAMYFCASKGRGHQETQYFGPGTRLLVL.

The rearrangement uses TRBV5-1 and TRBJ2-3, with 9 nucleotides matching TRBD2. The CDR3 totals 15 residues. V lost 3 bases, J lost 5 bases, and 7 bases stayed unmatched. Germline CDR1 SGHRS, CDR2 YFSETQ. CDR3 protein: CASSWVAGAVDTQYF. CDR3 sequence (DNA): TGCGCCAGCAGCTGGGTAGCGGGGGCGGTAGATACGCAGTATTTT. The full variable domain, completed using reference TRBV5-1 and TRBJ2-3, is KAGVTQTPRYLIKTRGQQVTLSCSPISGHRSVSWYQQTPGQGLQFLFEYFSETQRNKGNFPGRFSGRQFSNSRSEMNVSTLELGDSALYLCASSWVAGAVDTQYFGPGTRLTVL.

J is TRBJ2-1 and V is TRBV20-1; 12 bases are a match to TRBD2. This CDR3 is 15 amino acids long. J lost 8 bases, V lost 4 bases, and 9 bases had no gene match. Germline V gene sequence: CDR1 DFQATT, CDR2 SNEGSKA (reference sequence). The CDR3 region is CSATQTSGSGHEQFF. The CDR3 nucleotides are TGCAGTGCTACCCAGACTAGCGGGAGTGGTCATGAGCAGTTCTTC.

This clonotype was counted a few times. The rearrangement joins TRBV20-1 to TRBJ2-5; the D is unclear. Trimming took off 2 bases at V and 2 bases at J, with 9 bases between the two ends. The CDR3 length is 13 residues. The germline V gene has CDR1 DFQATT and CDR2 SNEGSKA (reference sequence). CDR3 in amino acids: CSARSTNQETQYF. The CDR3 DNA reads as TGCAGTGCTAGATCGACAAATCAAGAGACCCAGTACTTC.

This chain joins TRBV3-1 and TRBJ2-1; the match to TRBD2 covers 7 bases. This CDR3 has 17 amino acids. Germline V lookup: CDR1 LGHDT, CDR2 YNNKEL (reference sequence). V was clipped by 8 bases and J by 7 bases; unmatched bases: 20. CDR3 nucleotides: TGTGCCAGCGGTTCGGGGGGTTACGGTCCGAGAGGAAATGAGCAGTTCTTC. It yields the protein CASGSGGYGPRGNEQFF.

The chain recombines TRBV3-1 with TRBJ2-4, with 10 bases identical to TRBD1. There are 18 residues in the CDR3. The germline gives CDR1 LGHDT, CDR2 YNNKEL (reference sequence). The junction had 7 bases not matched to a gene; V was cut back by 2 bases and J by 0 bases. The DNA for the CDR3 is TGTGCCAGCAGCCAACCGGGACAGGGGATTGGAGCCAAAAACATTCAGTACTTC. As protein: CASSQPGQGIGAKNIQYF.